Listed below are T cell receptor beta chains from one sample, sequenced in a study of cytomegalovirus exposure and HLA in healthy donors. The method was immunoSEQ multiplex PCR; TCRdb's version includes in-frame clones alone and lacks a portion of them. The repertoire holds under 400,000 clones, with 70% to 90% as singletons. Sequenced material: PBMCs. The source of these receptors is a woman younger than 35 in good health and CMV-seronegative. Each CDR3 is given with its conserved first and last residue. D genes are given only for firm matches. Only part of the rows carry a size: once, few, many, or a class if the clone is expanded.

CDR3 DNA: TGTGCCAGCAGTGCAGCAGGGTACACCGGGGAGCTGTTTTTT
CDR3 protein: CASSAAGYTGELFF
J gene: TRBJ2-2
clone size: NA
D gene: NA
V gene: TRBV27

CDR3 DNA: TGTGCCAGCAGCCAAGAAGAGAATGCAGATACGCAGTATTTT
CDR3 protein: CASSQEENADTQYF
J gene: TRBJ2-3
clone size: once
D gene: NA
V gene: TRBV4-2

CDR3 DNA: TGTGCCAGCAGCCAATCGCCAGGGGGCTACTATGGCTACACCTTC
CDR3 protein: CASSQSPGGYYGYTF
J gene: TRBJ1-2
clone size: NA
D gene: TRBD1
V gene: TRBV16

CDR3 DNA: TGTGCCAGCAGGTCCAATGGTAGGGGAGAGACCCAGTACTTC
CDR3 protein: CASRSNGRGETQYF
J gene: TRBJ2-5
clone size: NA
D gene: NA
V gene: TRBV25-1

CDR3 DNA: TGCGCCAGCAGCTTGGTGGCTAGCGGGGGCGGAGAGCAGTTCTTC
CDR3 protein: CASSLVASGGGEQFF
J gene: TRBJ2-1
clone size: NA
D gene: TRBD2
V gene: TRBV5-1

CDR3 DNA: TGTGCCAGCAGCTTCCCTCCGACTAGCGGGAGGTACGAGCAGTACTTC
CDR3 protein: CASSFPPTSGRYEQYF
J gene: TRBJ2-7
clone size: NA
D gene: TRBD2
V gene: TRBV7-9

CDR3 DNA: TGTGCCAGTACCCCCGACAGGGGAGGATTGAACACTGAAGCTTTCTTT
CDR3 protein: CASTPDRGGLNTEAFF
J gene: TRBJ1-1
clone size: once
D gene: TRBD1
V gene: TRBV19

CDR3 DNA: TGTGCCAGTAGTATGGCGGGAGGGCCACCGAACGAGCAGTACTTC
CDR3 protein: CASSMAGGPPNEQYF
J gene: TRBJ2-7
clone size: NA
D gene: TRBD2
V gene: TRBV19

CDR3 DNA: TGTGCCAGCCTGGGACAGGGGGGACCAGATACGCAGTATTTT
CDR3 protein: CASLGQGGPDTQYF
J gene: TRBJ2-3
clone size: NA
D gene: TRBD1
V gene: TRBV7-9

CDR3 DNA: TGCAGCGTGGGGGGGACAGGGGGCCAATTCTACGAGCAGTACTTC
CDR3 protein: CSVGGTGGQFYEQYF
J gene: TRBJ2-7
clone size: NA
D gene: TRBD1
V gene: TRBV29-1

CDR3 DNA: TGTGCCAGCAGCGCCCGATCGGGAACTGAAGCTTTCTTT
CDR3 protein: CASSARSGTEAFF
J gene: TRBJ1-1
clone size: few
D gene: NA
V gene: TRBV7-6

CDR3 DNA: TGTGCCAGCAGCCTGACATTGAACACCGGGGAGCTGTTTTTT
CDR3 protein: CASSLTLNTGELFF
J gene: TRBJ2-2
clone size: once
D gene: NA
V gene: TRBV6-6

CDR3 DNA: TGTGCCAGCACTAGACTAGAAGTAGATACGCAGTATTTT
CDR3 protein: CASTRLEVDTQYF
J gene: TRBJ2-3
clone size: NA
D gene: NA
V gene: TRBV6-1

CDR3 DNA: TGTGCCAGCAGTCCCGCAGGGGAAGCTTTCTTT
CDR3 protein: CASSPAGEAFF
J gene: TRBJ1-1
clone size: few
D gene: NA
V gene: TRBV28

CDR3 DNA: TGTGCCAGCGGAGGGACTAGCGGGAGAGGTGAGCAGTTCTTC
CDR3 protein: CASGGTSGRGEQFF
J gene: TRBJ2-1
clone size: NA
D gene: TRBD2
V gene: TRBV9

CDR3 DNA: TGTGCCAGCAGCGTAGTTTCCAGCGGGAGTACCGGGGAGCTGTTTTTT
CDR3 protein: CASSVVSSGSTGELFF
J gene: TRBJ2-2
clone size: NA
D gene: TRBD2
V gene: TRBV9

CDR3 DNA: TGTGCCAGCAGCTTAGCTTGGGGCAGCTCCTACAATGAGCAGTTCTTC
CDR3 protein: CASSLAWGSSYNEQFF
J gene: TRBJ2-1
clone size: NA
D gene: NA
V gene: TRBV7-6

CDR3 DNA: TGCGCCAGCTCCCCTGGGCGGGAGCTAGATACGCAGTATTTT
CDR3 protein: CASSPGRELDTQYF
J gene: TRBJ2-3
clone size: NA
D gene: TRBD2
V gene: TRBV10-1